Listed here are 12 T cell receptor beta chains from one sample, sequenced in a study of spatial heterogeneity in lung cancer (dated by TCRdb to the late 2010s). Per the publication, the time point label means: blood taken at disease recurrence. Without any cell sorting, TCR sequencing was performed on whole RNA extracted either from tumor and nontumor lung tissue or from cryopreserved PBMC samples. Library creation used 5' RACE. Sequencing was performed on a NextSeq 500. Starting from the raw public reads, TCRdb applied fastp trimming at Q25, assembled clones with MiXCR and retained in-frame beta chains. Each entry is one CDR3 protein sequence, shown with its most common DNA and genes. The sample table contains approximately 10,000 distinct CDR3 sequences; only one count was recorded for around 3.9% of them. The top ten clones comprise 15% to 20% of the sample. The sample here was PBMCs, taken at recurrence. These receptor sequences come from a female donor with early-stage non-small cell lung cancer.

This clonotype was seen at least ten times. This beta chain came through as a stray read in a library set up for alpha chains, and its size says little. The DNA for the CDR3 is TGTGCCAGCAGCTCGACAGGGGGCTGGTACGAGCAGTACTTC. Translated, it gives CASSSTGGWYEQYF. The V gene is TRBV7-3, the J gene TRBJ2-7; TRBD1 matches at 10 bases. Germline CDR1 reads SGHTA; CDR2 reads FQGTGA. Trimming cost V 4 bases and J 4 bases; bases outside gene matches: 4. There are 14 residues in the CDR3. Looking up the rest from reference TRBV7-3 and TRBJ2-7 gives the full variable domain: GAGVSQTPSNKVTEKGKYVELRCDPISGHTALYWYRQSLGQGPEFLIYFQGTGAADDSGLPNDRFFAVRPEGSVSTLKIQRTERGDSAVYLCASSSTGGWYEQYFGPGTRLTVT.

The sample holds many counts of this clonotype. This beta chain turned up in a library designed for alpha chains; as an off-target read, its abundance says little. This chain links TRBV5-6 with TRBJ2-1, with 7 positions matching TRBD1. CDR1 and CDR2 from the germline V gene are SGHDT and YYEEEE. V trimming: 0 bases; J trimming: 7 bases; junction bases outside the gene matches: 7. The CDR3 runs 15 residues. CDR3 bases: TGTGCCAGCAGCTTGGAGACAGGGTGGGAGAATGAGCAGTTCTTC. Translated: CASSLETGWENEQFF.

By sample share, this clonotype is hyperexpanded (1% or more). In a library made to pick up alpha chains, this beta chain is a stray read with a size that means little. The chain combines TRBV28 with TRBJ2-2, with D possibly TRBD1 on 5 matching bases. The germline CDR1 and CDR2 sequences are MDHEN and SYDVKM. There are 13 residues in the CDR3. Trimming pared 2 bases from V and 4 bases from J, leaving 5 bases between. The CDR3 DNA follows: TGTGCCAGCAGTTTAAGGGGCACCGGGGAGCTGTTTTTT. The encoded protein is CASSLRGTGELFF.

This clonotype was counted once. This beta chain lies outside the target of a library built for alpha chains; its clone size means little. The CDR3 nucleotides are TGTGCCAGCACCCTAACCGACAGGGGTGAAGCTTTCTTT. Translation: CASTLTDRGEAFF. V usage is TRBV12-3 or TRBV12-4 and J usage is TRBJ1-1; 8 bases fit TRBD1. Trimming removed 7 bases from V and 7 bases from J; junction bases left unmatched: 8. There are 13 residues in the CDR3.

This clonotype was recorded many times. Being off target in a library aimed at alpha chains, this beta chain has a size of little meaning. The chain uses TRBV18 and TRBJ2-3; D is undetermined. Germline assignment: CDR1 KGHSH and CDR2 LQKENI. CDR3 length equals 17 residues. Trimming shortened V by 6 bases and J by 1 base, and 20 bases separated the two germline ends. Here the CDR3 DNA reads TGTGCCAGCTCCCTTCCCGAGGCCGGTGGGGGCACAGATACGCAGTATTTT. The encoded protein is CASSLPEAGGGTDTQYF.

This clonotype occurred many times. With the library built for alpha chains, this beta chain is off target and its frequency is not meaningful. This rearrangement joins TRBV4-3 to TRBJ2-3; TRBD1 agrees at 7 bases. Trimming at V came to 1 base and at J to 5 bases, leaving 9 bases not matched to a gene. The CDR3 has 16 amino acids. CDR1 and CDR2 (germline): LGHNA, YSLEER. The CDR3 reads CASSQGMTGSGDTQYF. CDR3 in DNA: TGCGCCAGCAGCCAAGGAATGACAGGGTCGGGAGATACGCAGTATTTT.

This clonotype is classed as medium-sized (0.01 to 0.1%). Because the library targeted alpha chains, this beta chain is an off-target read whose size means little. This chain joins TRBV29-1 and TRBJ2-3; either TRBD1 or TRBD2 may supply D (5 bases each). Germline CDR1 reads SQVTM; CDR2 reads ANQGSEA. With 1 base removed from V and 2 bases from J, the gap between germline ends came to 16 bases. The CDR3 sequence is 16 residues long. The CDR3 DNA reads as TGCAGCGTTGAAGGAGGGGCGACCTTCTACACAGATACGCAGTATTTT. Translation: CSVEGGATFYTDTQYF.

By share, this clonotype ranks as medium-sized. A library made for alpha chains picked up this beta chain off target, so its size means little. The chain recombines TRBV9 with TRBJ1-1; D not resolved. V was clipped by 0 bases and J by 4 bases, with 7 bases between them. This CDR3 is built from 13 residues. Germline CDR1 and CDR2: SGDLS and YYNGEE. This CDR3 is CASSVAGATEAFF. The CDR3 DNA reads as TGTGCCAGCAGCGTAGCAGGAGCCACTGAAGCTTTCTTT.

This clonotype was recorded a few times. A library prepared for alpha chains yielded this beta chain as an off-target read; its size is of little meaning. CDR3 region: CASSFRGLPNTGELFF. The CDR3, as DNA: TGTGCCAGCAGTTTCCGGGGCCTCCCGAACACCGGGGAGCTGTTTTTT. This rearrangement joins TRBV12-3 or TRBV12-4 to TRBJ2-2; D may be TRBD1 or TRBD2 (5 bases each). CDR3 length: 16 amino acids. V was trimmed by 3 bases and J by 0 bases, leaving 11 bases between them.

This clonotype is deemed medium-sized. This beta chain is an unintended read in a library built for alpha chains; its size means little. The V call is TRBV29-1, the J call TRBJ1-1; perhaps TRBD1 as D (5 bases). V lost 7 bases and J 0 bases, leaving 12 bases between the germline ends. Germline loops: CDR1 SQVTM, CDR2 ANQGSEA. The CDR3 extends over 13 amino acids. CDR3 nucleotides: TGCAGCGGCACCGGGGGGGTGAACACTGAAGCTTTCTTT. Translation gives CSGTGGVNTEAFF.

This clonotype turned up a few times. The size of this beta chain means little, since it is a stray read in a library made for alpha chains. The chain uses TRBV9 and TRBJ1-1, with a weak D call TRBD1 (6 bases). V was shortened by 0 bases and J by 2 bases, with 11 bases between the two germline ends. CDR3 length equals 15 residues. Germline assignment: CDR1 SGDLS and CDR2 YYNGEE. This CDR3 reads CASSVARGANTEAFF. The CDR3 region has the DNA TGTGCCAGCAGCGTAGCTAGGGGGGCCAACACTGAAGCTTTCTTT.

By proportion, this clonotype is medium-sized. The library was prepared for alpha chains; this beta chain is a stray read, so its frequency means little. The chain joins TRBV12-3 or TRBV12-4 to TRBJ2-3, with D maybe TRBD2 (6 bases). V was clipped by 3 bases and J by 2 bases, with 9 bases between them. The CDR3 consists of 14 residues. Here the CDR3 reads CASSFGGATDTQYF. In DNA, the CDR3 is TGTGCCAGCAGTTTCGGGGGAGCCACAGATACGCAGTATTTT.